Presented here are 13 T cell receptor beta chains from one specimen sequenced in a study of cytomegalovirus exposure and HLA in healthy donors listed by TCRdb under 2017. Libraries were made using the immunoSEQ multiplex PCR assay. For the multiplex PCR, a mixture combining 60 forward primers for TCR Vbeta segments and 13 reverse primers for TCR Jbeta segments was used. In its TCRdb copy, this immuneACCESS table keeps in-frame sequences only and misses some clones. Where compared with another copy, unresolved V genes explain less than half of these, and the others have no known cause. In this sample the table shows about 160,000 clones, approximately 78% of which occur a single time. The top ten clones comprise 0.96% of the sample. The sequenced material came from PBMCs. Receptor source: a girl aged 2 to 9 in good health and CMV-seropositive.

The chain links TRBV27 to TRBJ1-1, with D perhaps matching TRBD1 (5 bases). Deletions cut 3 bases from V and 1 base from J, with 9 bases between. This CDR3 has 14 residues. Per germline, CDR1 MNHEY and CDR2 SMNVEV (reference sequence). The CDR3 nucleotides read TGTGCCAGCAGTTTTCACAGGCAGAACACTGAAGCTTTCTTT. Translating gives CASSFHRQNTEAFF.

V usage is TRBV5-5 and J usage is TRBJ1-5, with D tentatively TRBD1 (5 bases). CDR3 size: 15 residues. Deletions cut 4 bases from V and 5 bases from J, with 16 bases between. Germline assignment: CDR1 SGHKS and CDR2 YYEKEE (reference sequence). The DNA of the CDR3 is TGTGCCAGCAGCCCGGGCACCAGGGCGGATCAGCCCCAGCATTTT. Its translation: CASSPGTRADQPQHF.

The chain links TRBV4-1 to TRBJ1-5; D unresolved. V was clipped by 4 bases and J by 6 bases, with 16 bases between them. Germline-derived CDR1 and CDR2 are MGHRA and YSYEKL. CDR3 length: 15 residues. CDR3 in DNA: TGCGCCAGCAGCCCCTCGACCGGGGTCAGTCAGCCCCAGCATTTT. Translated: CASSPSTGVSQPQHF.

The chain uses TRBV6-6 and TRBJ2-1; TRBD1 might be the D (6 bases). This CDR3 has 14 amino acids. With 2 bases removed from V and 3 bases from J, the gap between germline ends came to 8 bases. The germline gives CDR1 MNHNY, CDR2 SVGAGI (reference sequence). CDR3 DNA sequence: TGTGCCAGCAGTTACCAGGGGAACTACAATGAGCAGTTCTTC. Protein product: CASSYQGNYNEQFF.

In regard to this clone: One end of the junction does not line up with germline, which may come from a read error. This rearrangement joins TRBV7-9 to TRBJ2-7, with TRBD2 identical over 7 bases. Germline CDR1 reads SEHNR; CDR2 reads FQNEAQ (reference sequence). The CDR3 is 13 amino acids. CDR3: CSSSLREYSEQYF. The CDR3 region has the DNA TGTTCCAGCAGCTTGCGGGAGTATAGCGAGCAGTACTTC. Full variable domain (remainder filled in from reference TRBV7-9 and TRBJ2-7): DTGVSQNPRHKITKRGQNVTFRCDPISEHNRLYWYRQTLGQGPEFLTYFQNEAQLEKSRLLSDRFSAERPKGSFSTLEIQRTEQGDSAMYLCSSSLREYSEQYFGPGTRLTVT.

This clone has a handful of counts. The chain couples TRBV6-5 to TRBJ2-1, with a weak D call TRBD2 (6 bases). The V and J ends lost 2 bases and 6 bases respectively, with 17 bases between them. The germline V gene has CDR1 MNHEY and CDR2 SVGAGI. CDR3 length: 16 residues. The CDR3 DNA reads TGTGCCAGCAGTTACGGGGGGATCCTAGGCGGCAATGAGCAGTTCTTC. Translating gives CASSYGGILGGNEQFF.

The genes are TRBV9 and TRBJ2-1; 11 bases are shared with TRBD2. This CDR3 region has 18 residues. In germline, CDR1 is SGDLS, CDR2 YYNGEE. V dropped 1 base and J dropped 1; count of bases not matched to a gene: 7. CDR3 region: CASSVRISGRGSYNEQFF. The CDR3 region has the DNA TGTGCCAGCAGCGTACGAATTAGCGGGAGGGGTTCCTACAATGAGCAGTTCTTC.

The chain combines TRBV4-1 with TRBJ1-1; a possible D gene is TRBD1 (6 bases). V dropped 4 bases and J dropped 5 bases, with 14 bases sitting between them. In germline, CDR1 is MGHRA, CDR2 YSYEKL. This CDR3 is 14 amino acids long. The CDR3, as DNA: TGCGCCAGCAGCCCGGACAGTATAGTAACTGAAGCTTTCTTT. It codes for CASSPDSIVTEAFF.

This rearrangement joins TRBV28 to TRBJ1-4; a possible D gene is TRBD1 (6 bases). Per the germline V gene, CDR1 is MDHEN and CDR2 is SYDVKM. Trimming removed 5 bases from V and 8 bases from J, with 12 bases in between. CDR3 length: 13 residues. The CDR3 here is CASSRQGREKLFF. CDR3 sequence (DNA): TGTGCCAGCAGTCGCCAGGGGAGAGAAAAACTGTTTTTT.

The chain is built from TRBV4-1 and TRBJ1-2, with 10 nucleotides matching TRBD1. CDR1 and CDR2 from the germline V gene are MGHRA and YSYEKL. The V and J ends lost 6 bases and 8 bases, in that order; junction bases with no gene match: 6. The CDR3 consists of 13 residues. CDR3 loop: CASRPGTGEGYTF. The CDR3 DNA follows: TGCGCCAGCAGGCCTGGGACAGGGGAAGGCTACACCTTC.

The chain is built from TRBV4-1 and TRBJ2-1; TRBD2 agrees at 8 bases. Germline V gene lookup returns CDR1 MGHRA and CDR2 YSYEKL. This CDR3 spans 14 amino acids. V dropped 6 bases and J dropped 5; count of bases not matched to a gene: 6. CDR3 nucleotide sequence: TGCGCCAGCAGAACGGGAGGGGGGGACAATGAGCAGTTCTTC. It is translated as CASRTGGGDNEQFF.

The chain has TRBV7-6 and TRBJ2-3; D might be TRBD1 (6 bases). Germline V CDR1 and CDR2: SGHVS, FNYEAQ. This CDR3 spans 16 amino acids. Trimming stripped 2 bases from V and 7 bases from J, with 19 bases between. CDR3 sequence reads: CASSLYGNGGVHTQYF. Written as DNA, the CDR3 is TGTGCCAGCAGCTTATATGGAAATGGGGGCGTGCATACGCAGTATTTT.

The CDR3 protein is CASSLIASGRVSEQYF. The CDR3 DNA reads TGTGCCAGCTCACTCATCGCTAGCGGGAGAGTAAGCGAGCAGTACTTC. The genes are TRBV18 and TRBJ2-7, with 10 bases matching TRBD2. CDR3 size: 16 residues. CDR1 and CDR2 from the germline V gene are KGHSH and LQKENI. Trimming removed 4 bases from V and 6 bases from J; junction bases left unmatched: 12.